A selection of T cell receptor beta chains follows, all from one sample in a study of vaccination and CD4 T cells after COVID-19. TCRdb reanalysed the PCR reads using MiXCR and keeps one entry per CDR3 protein. The repertoire holds approximately 26,000 distinct CDR3 sequences, with roughly 64% as singletons. The antigens these receptors bind are not known. Sequencing was done on a sample of CD4+ T cells from blood, cultured in vitro. The receptor set was obtained from a human donor who had recovered from COVID-19. CDR3s include the opening cysteine and the closing phenylalanine or tryptophan. A D gene is named only where the DNA matches it firmly. Clone size is not always given. Where it is, it says once, few, many or a class for expanded clones.

>TRBJ1-1|14|.|few|TRBV6-5
TGTGCCAGCAGTTACCCCGGCTCAGAACTTGAAGCTTTCTTT
CASSYPGSELEAFF
>TRBJ2-3|17|TRBD2|.|TRBV10-3
TGTGCCAGCAGTGAAGGAAAGGCTAGCGGGAGGTCAGATACGCAGTATTTT
CASSEGKASGRSDTQYF
>TRBJ1-1|11|.|.|TRBV30
TGTGCCTGGAGTGTACTATCTGAAGCTTTCTTT
CAWSVLSEAFF
>TRBJ2-3|16|TRBD2|.|TRBV20-1
TGCAGTGCTAGGGGTACTAGCGGGCTTTACACAGATACGCAGTATTTT
CSARGTSGLYTDTQYF
>TRBJ2-1|17|TRBD2|.|TRBV20-1
TGCAGCCGATCGGAACTAGCGGGAGGACCGACCTACAATGAGCAGTTCTTC
CSRSELAGGPTYNEQFF
>TRBJ1-5|15|.|.|TRBV20-1
TGCAGTGCTAGTCGGCCCCTGACTAGCAATCAGCCCCAGCATTTT
CSASRPLTSNQPQHF
>TRBJ1-2|13|TRBD1|few|TRBV7-2
TGTGCCAGCAGCTCGCGGGACAGGGAACGTCTCACCTTC
CASSSRDRERLTF
>TRBJ2-5|14|TRBD2|.|TRBV30
TGTGCCTGGAGTGTACAAGCGGGAAGTGAGACCCAGTACTTC
CAWSVQAGSETQYF
>TRBJ2-5|13|TRBD1|.|TRBV24-1
TGTGCCACCAGTGATACAGGGGTGGAGACCCAGTACTTC
CATSDTGVETQYF
>TRBJ2-5|12|.|.|TRBV20-1
TGCAGTGCCTTGGGGAGGAAAGAGACCCAGTACTTC
CSALGRKETQYF
>TRBJ2-7|13|.|.|TRBV20-1
TGCAGTGCTAGAGGGTTAGCGGTCGAGGAGCAGTACTTC
CSARGLAVEEQYF
>TRBJ2-1|15|.|once|TRBV20-1
TGCAGTGCTGGAGGCGGGCCCCAGGCCAATGGTGAGCAGTTCTTC
CSAGGGPQANGEQFF
>TRBJ2-5|14|.|.|TRBV6-2/TRBV6-3
TGTGCCACTTCAGGCGGACGCCTGGGGCAGACCCAGTACTTC
CATSGGRLGQTQYF
>TRBJ2-5|19|.|few|TRBV24-1
TGTGCCACCAGTGATGGGGGGTATGGCAGTCCCTACCTACAAGAGACCCAGTACTTC
CATSDGGYGSPYLQETQYF
>TRBJ1-2|15|.|.|TRBV7-2
TGTGCCAGCGAGAGTCAAGGGTCAGGGCGGAGTGGCTACACCTTC
CASESQGSGRSGYTF
>TRBJ1-2|15|TRBD1|.|TRBV4-1
TGCGCCAGCAGCCCCTCCAGGGGGCGCTATGATGGCTACACCTTC
CASSPSRGRYDGYTF
>TRBJ2-3|13|.|.|TRBV5-1
TGCGCCAGCAGCTTGGTAGGGCCAGATACGCAGTATTTT
CASSLVGPDTQYF